This T cell receptor beta chain was profiled in a study of T cells in Graves' hyperthyroidism and ophthalmopathy. Study at large: The authors collected peripheral blood at initial diagnosis, before any treatment.

In this sample, this clonotype turned up a few times. As yet, its antigen is unknown. The V segment lost 3 bases and the J segment 4 bases; nucleotides outside the gene matches: 7. This CDR3 has 16 amino acids. CDR1 and CDR2 from the germline V gene are KGHSH and LQKENI. Study findings and constraints: Clonotypes that were expanded in thyroid above 0.001 mostly appeared in blood too.

Amplification yielded TCR beta CDR3 regions, with RNA transcripts as the source. Carried out on the TCR CDR3, a first-round RT-PCR used the HTBI primer set. Each CDR3 protein gets one entry after TCRdb re-called the multiplex PCR reads with MiXCR. The sample lists around 350,000 distinct CDR3 sequences; 19% were seen once. The study left out patients who had uncontrolled infection, other autoimmune disease, pregnancy or lactation. From under 12 ml of fresh peripheral blood, PBMCs were isolated. The source material was blood. The clonotype comes from a woman aged 18-35 years with Graves' hyperthyroidism. This chain connects TRBV18 to TRBJ1-1, with 11 bases identical to TRBD1. CDR3 region: CASSPGTGGLATEAFF. CDR3 sequence (DNA): TGTGCCAGCTCACCTGGGACAGGGGGATTGGCCACTGAAGCTTTCTTT.